This entry describes one T cell receptor (beta chain). The antigen is unknown. The entry originates in a study of shared clonotypes between healthy human individuals. TCRdb's copy holds only in-frame clones and misses some; the assay was immunoSEQ multiplex PCR. This table holds roughly 1.4 million clones, about 98.5% found once. The CDR3 is 13 residues long. V was cut by 0 bases and J by 7 bases, with 10 bases left in between. Germline CDR1 is SGDLS and CDR2 is YYNGEE. Study-wide points: The small donor group covered limited genetic and exposure diversity.

The sequencing sample was made of naive CD4+ T cells sorted from blood. Regarding subset: CD45RA+ positively selected. This receptor was obtained from a man aged 25-45 years in good health. V is TRBV9 and J is TRBJ2-5; a possible D gene is TRBD1 (7 bases). CDR3 nucleotide sequence: TGTGCCAGCAGCGTAGGACAGGGAGGGACCCAGTACTTC. It yields the protein CASSVGQGGTQYF.